One and the same sample provided the 11 T cell receptor beta chains below, sequenced in a study of blood T cell repertoires in COVID-19. The data were produced by immunoSEQ multiplex PCR, yet TCRdb's version contains in-frame clones alone and is incomplete. This repertoire shows 28,000 or so clones, around 88% found once; its top ten account for roughly 28%. The sequenced sample was peripheral blood. These receptors were obtained from a human donor in a cohort sampled during active COVID-19.

The chain employs TRBV7-3 and TRBJ2-2; D may be TRBD2 (5 bases). Deletions cut 4 bases from V and 3 bases from J, with 12 bases between. This CDR3 is 15 amino acids long. Looked up from germline, CDR1 is SGHTA and CDR2 is FQGTGA. The CDR3 loop is CASSSAGGHTGELFF. Written as DNA, the CDR3 is TGTGCCAGCAGCTCCGCCGGAGGCCACACCGGGGAGCTGTTTTTT.

The rearrangement joins TRBV19 to TRBJ2-2; the D gene is possibly TRBD2 (6 bases). Trimming left V 1 base short and J 0 bases short, with 9 bases between. This CDR3 spans 16 amino acids. CDR1 and CDR2 (germline): LNHDA, SQIVND (reference sequence). Here the CDR3 DNA reads TGTGCCAGTAGTATAGTCGGGAGTTCGAACACCGGGGAGCTGTTTTTT. It is translated as CASSIVGSSNTGELFF.

V and J are TRBV6-2 or TRBV6-3 and TRBJ2-3; 10 bases match TRBD2. CDR3 length: 17 residues. With V trimmed by 5 bases and J by 2 bases, 10 bases remained unmatched. CDR1 and CDR2 from the germline V gene are MNHEY and SVGEGT. The CDR3 DNA follows: TGTGCCAGCAGTACCCCCCTTACTAGCGGGGACACAGATACGCAGTATTTT. Translation: CASSTPLTSGDTDTQYF.

The rearrangement joins TRBV5-1 to TRBJ2-1, with 9 nucleotides matching TRBD2. Per the germline V gene, CDR1 is SGHRS and CDR2 is YFSETQ. CDR3 length: 16 amino acids. V lost 1 base, J lost 4 bases, and 6 bases stayed unmatched. Here the CDR3 reads CASSLISGGDYNEQFF. In DNA form, the CDR3 reads TGCGCCAGCAGCTTGATTAGCGGGGGAGATTACAATGAGCAGTTCTTC. Drawing the rest from reference TRBV5-1 and TRBJ2-1, the complete variable domain is KAGVTQTPRYLIKTRGQQVTLSCSPISGHRSVSWYQQTPGQGLQFLFEYFSETQRNKGNFPGRFSGRQFSNSRSEMNVSTLELGDSALYLCASSLISGGDYNEQFFGPGTRLTVL.

This sequence joins TRBV24-1 and TRBJ1-6, with 7 positions matching TRBD1. This CDR3 comprises 14 residues. Germline CDR1 and CDR2: KGHDR and SFDVKD. The V segment lost 7 bases and the J segment 11 bases; nucleotides outside the gene matches: 10. The CDR3 region has the DNA TGTGCCACCAGAGCGAGACAGGGCTCCCCACCCCTCCACTTT. It is translated as CATRARQGSPPLHF.

Here the CDR3 reads CASSRGQGYEQYF. In nucleotides, the CDR3 is TGTGCCAGCAGTAGGGGACAGGGCTACGAGCAGTACTTC. V usage is TRBV28 and J usage is TRBJ2-7; 9 positions agree with TRBD1. The ends lost 5 bases at V and 3 bases at J; junction bases unmatched: 2. Per the germline V gene, CDR1 is MDHEN and CDR2 is SYDVKM. This CDR3 is built from 13 residues.

The V and J genes are TRBV5-6 and TRBJ2-7; 7 bases agree with TRBD2. V was pared by 5 bases and J by 2 bases, with 4 bases of the junction left unmatched. Germline values: CDR1 SGHDT, CDR2 YYEEEE. The CDR3 is made up of 13 amino acids. As DNA, the CDR3 is TGTGCCAGCAGTTCCGGGAGGACCTACGAGCAGTACTTC. Translation gives CASSSGRTYEQYF. Supplemented by reference TRBV5-6 and TRBJ2-7, the full variable domain reads DAGVTQSPTHLIKTRGQQVTLRCSPKSGHDTVSWYQQALGQGPQFIFQYYEEEERQRGNFPDRFSGHQFPNYSSELNVNALLLGDSALYLCASSSGRTYEQYFGPGTRLTVT.

The V and J genes are TRBV5-4 and TRBJ2-7, with TRBD2 matching over 9 bases. This CDR3 has 16 amino acids. V was clipped by 0 bases and J by 7 bases; unmatched bases: 11. Germline CDR1 reads SGHNT; CDR2 reads YYREEE (reference sequence). CDR3 bases: TGTGCCAGCAGCTTGGCTTTCGCGGGGGGGGGCAGAGAGCAGTACTTC. Its translation is CASSLAFAGGGREQYF.

A remark on this clone: Additional DNA sequences in this sample encode the identical CDR3. The chain combines TRBV6-2 or TRBV6-3 with TRBJ2-1, with 11 bases lining up with TRBD2. CDR3 length equals 16 residues. V shed 2 bases, J shed 7 bases, and the junction held 7 bases outside the gene matches. Germline assignment: CDR1 MNHEY and CDR2 SVGEGT. The CDR3 sequence: CASSYGLAGGWNEQFF. The CDR3 DNA sequence: TGTGCCAGCAGTTACGGCTTAGCGGGGGGGTGGAATGAGCAGTTCTTC.

This chain uses TRBV10-3 with TRBJ2-7; D ambiguous. Germline V gene data show CDR1 as ENHRY and CDR2 as SYGVKD. The germline V and J ends were trimmed by 4 bases and 3 bases, with 7 bases remaining between them. The CDR3 has 12 residues. CDR3 DNA sequence: TGTGCCATCAGTGTATCCGGCTACGAGCAGTACTTC. It specifies CAISVSGYEQYF.

The chain recombines TRBV11-2 with TRBJ1-1; perhaps TRBD1 as D (6 bases). V was cut by 5 bases and J by 8 bases, with 12 bases left in between. The CDR3 has 12 residues. Per germline, CDR1 SGHAT and CDR2 FQNNGV. The CDR3 sequence is CASSRRTEEAFF. In nucleotides, the CDR3 is TGTGCCAGCAGCCGACGGACAGAGGAAGCTTTCTTT.